This T cell receptor (beta chain) was retrieved from a study of T-cell memory formation after mild COVID-19. Trimming pared 2 bases from V and 6 bases from J, leaving 13 bases between. Germline-derived CDR1 and CDR2 are WSHSY and SAAADI. The CDR3 is made up of 15 amino acids. MiXCR, applied by TCRdb to the 5' RACE reads, yields one record per CDR3 protein. The table has more than 150,000 distinct CDR3 sequences, 9.5% to 13% seen once. This clonotype has just a few counts. The origin of this receptor is a man aged 18 to 30 who had mild COVID-19 (a few samples of this study predate the infection). Cell type and time point are not known. Sequences were obtained from PBMCs or a T cell subset sorted from them (not recorded which). The chain recombines TRBV10-2 with TRBJ2-2, with D perhaps matching TRBD1 (6 bases). The CDR3 nucleotides read TGCGCCAGCAGTGAGATGTGGGGGCCACCCGGGGAGCTGTTTTTT. Protein product: CASSEMWGPPGELFF.